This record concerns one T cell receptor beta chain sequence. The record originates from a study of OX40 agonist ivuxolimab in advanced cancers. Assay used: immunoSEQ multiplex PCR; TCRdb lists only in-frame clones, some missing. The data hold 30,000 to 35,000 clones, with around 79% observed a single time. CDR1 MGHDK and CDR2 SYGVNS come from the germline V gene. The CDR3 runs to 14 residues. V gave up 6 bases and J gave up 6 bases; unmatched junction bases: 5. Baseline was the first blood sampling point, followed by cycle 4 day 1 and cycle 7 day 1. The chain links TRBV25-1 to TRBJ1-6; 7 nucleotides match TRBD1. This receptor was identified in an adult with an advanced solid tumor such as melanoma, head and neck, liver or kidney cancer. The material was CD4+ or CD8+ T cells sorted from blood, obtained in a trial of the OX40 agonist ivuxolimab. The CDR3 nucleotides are TGTGCCAGCAGCCCTGGACAGGCTAATTCACCCCTCCACTTT. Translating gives CASSPGQANSPLHF.